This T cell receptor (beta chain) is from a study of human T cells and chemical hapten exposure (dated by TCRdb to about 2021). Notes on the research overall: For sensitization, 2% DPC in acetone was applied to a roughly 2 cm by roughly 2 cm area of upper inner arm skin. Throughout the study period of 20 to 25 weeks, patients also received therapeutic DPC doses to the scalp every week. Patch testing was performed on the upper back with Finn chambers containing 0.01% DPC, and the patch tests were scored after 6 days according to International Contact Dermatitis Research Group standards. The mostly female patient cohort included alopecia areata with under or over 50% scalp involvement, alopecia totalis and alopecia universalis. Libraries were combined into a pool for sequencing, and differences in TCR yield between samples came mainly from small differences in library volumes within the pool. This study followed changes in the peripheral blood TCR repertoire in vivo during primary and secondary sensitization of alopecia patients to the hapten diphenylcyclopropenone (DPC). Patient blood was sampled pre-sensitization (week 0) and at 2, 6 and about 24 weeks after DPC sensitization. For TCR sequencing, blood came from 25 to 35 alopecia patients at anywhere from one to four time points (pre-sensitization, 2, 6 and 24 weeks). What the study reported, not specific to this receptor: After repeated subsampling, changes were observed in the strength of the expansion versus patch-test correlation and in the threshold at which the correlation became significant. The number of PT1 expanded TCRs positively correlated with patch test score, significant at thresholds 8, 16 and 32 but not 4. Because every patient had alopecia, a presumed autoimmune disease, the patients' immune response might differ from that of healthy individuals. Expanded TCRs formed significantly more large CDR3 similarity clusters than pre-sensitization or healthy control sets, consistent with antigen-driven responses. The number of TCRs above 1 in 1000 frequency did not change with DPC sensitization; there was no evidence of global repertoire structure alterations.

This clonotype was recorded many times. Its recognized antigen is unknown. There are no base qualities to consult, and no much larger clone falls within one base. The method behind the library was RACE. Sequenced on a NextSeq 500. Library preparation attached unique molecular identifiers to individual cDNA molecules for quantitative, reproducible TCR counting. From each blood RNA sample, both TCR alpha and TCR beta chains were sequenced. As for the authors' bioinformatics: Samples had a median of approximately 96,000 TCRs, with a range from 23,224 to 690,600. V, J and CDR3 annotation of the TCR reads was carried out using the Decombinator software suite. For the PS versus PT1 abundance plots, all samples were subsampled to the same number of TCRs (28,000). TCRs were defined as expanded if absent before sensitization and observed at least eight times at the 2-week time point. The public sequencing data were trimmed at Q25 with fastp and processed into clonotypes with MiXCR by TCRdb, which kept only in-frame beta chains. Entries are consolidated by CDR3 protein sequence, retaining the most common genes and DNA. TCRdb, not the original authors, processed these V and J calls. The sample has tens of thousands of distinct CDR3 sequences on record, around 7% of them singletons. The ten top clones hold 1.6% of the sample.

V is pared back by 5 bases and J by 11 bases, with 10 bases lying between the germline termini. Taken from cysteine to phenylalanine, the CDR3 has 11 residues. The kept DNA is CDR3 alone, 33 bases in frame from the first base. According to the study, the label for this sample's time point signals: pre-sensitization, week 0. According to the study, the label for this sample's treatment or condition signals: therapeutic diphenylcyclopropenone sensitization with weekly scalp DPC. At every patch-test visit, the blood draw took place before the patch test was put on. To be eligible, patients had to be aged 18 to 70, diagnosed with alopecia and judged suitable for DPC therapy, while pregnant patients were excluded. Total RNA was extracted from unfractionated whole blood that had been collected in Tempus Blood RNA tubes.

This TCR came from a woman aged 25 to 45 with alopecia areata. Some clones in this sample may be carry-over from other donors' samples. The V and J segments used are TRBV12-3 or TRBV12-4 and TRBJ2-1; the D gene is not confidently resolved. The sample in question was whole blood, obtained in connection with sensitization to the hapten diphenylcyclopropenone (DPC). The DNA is TGTGCCAGCAGTACGAGCTGGAAGCAGTTCTTC. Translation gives CASSTSWKQFF.